This note documents a single TCR beta chain sequence. The data were obtained in a study of T-cell reconstitution after alpha-beta-depleted transplantation in children. The authors prepared the TCRbeta library with unique molecular identifiers. TCRdb analysed the PCR reads with MiXCR anew, one entry per CDR3 protein. The sample has about 900,000 distinct CDR3 sequences, roughly 29% seen once. CDR1 SGHRS and CDR2 YFSETQ come from the germline V gene. The junction had 4 bases not matched to a gene; V was cut back by 4 bases and J by 4 bases. The CDR3 sequence is 13 residues long. V and J are TRBV5-1 and TRBJ2-5, with TRBD1 identical over 7 bases. The source was PBMCs, mostly from graft donor cells, collected 360 days after TCRalphabeta/CD19-depleted stem cell transplant. The source is a boy in the first two years of life who had a stem cell transplant for SCID, so the T cells may come from the graft donor. The CDR3 DNA reads as TGCGCCAGCAGCGTGTACAGGGGAGAGACCCAGTACTTC. Its protein is CASSVYRGETQYF.